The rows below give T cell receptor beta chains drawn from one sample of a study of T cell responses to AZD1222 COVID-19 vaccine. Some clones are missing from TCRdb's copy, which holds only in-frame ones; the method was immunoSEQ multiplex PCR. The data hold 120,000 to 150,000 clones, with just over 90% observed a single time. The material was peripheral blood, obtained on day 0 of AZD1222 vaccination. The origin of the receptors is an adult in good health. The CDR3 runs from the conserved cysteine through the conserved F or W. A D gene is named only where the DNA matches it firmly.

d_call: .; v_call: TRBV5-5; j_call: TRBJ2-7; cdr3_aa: CASSLTGSHYEQYF; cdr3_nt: TGTGCCAGCAGCCTAACGGGCAGCCACTACGAGCAGTACTTC
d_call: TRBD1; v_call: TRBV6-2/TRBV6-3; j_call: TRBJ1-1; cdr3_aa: CASSFTGGSEAFF; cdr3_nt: TGTGCCAGCAGTTTTACAGGGGGCTCAGAAGCTTTCTTT
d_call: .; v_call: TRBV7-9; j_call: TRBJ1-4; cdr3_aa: CASSPGVPNEKLFF; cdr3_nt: TGTGCCAGCAGCCCCGGTGTCCCTAATGAAAAACTGTTTTTT
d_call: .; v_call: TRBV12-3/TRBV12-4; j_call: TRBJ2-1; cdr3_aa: CASSYGNEQFF; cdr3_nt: TGTGCCAGCAGTTATGGGAATGAGCAGTTCTTC
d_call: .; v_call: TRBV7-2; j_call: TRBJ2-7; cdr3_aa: CASSLGSGARLYEQYF; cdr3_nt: TGTGCCAGCAGCTTAGGGTCCGGGGCCCGCCTCTACGAGCAGTACTTC
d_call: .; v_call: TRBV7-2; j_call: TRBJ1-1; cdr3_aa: CASSLSWAEAFF; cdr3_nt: TGTGCCAGCAGCTTATCTTGGGCGGAAGCTTTCTTT
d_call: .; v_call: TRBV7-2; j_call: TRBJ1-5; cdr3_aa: CASSLVQGGNQPQHF; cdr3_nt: TGTGCCAGCAGCTTAGTGCAGGGCGGCAATCAGCCCCAGCATTTT
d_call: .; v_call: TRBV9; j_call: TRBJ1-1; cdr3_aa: CASSADRETEAFF; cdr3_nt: TGTGCCAGCAGCGCAGATAGGGAAACTGAAGCTTTCTTT
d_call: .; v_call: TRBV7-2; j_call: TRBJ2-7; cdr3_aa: CASTATAADPYEQYF; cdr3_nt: TGTGCCAGCACCGCTACTGCAGCGGACCCCTACGAGCAGTACTTC
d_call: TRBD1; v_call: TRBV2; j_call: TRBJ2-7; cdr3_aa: CASRPPLGQGELEQYF; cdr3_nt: TGTGCCAGCAGACCACCGCTGGGACAGGGGGAGTTGGAGCAGTACTTC